Shown below are 16 T cell receptor beta chains from a single sample sequenced in a study of tumor-infiltrating lymphocytes in localized non-small cell lung cancer. Assay used: immunoSEQ multiplex PCR; TCRdb lists only in-frame clones, some missing. The repertoire consists of around 6,700 clones, with about 79% occurring once and the leading ten covering approximately 15%. The specimen sequenced was uninvolved lung tissue not adjacent to the tumor. All receptors come from a human donor with non-small cell lung cancer.

The chain is built from TRBV2 and TRBJ1-6; 7 bases are shared with TRBD1. V dropped 11 bases and J dropped 10; count of bases not matched to a gene: 11. The CDR3 totals 13 residues. The V gene's germline CDR1 is SNHLY and CDR2 FYNNEI. The CDR3 loop is CAAYRGGLSPLHF. Here the CDR3 DNA reads TGTGCCGCCTACAGGGGAGGATTATCACCCCTCCACTTT.

The rearrangement joins TRBV15 to TRBJ2-7, with D hard to call. Looked up from germline, CDR1 is LNHNV and CDR2 is YYDKDF (reference sequence). The ends were cut back, 0 bases at V and 9 bases at J, with 12 bases in the middle. The CDR3 totals 13 residues. The CDR3 is CATSRDPRRSQYF. The CDR3, as DNA: TGTGCCACCAGCAGAGACCCTCGACGATCGCAGTACTTC.

The rearrangement joins TRBV7-8 to TRBJ2-7; no clear D. CDR3 length: 14 residues. CDR1 is SGHVS, CDR2 FQNEAQ, per germline. The V and J ends lost 1 base and 2 bases respectively, with 9 bases between them. The CDR3 sequence: CASSLGRLTYEQYF. In DNA, the CDR3 is TGTGCCAGCAGCTTAGGTCGACTCACCTACGAGCAGTACTTC.

V and J are TRBV6-1 and TRBJ1-5, with 8 positions matching TRBD1. With 5 bases clipped from V and 4 bases from J, the junction kept 7 bases outside the gene matches. The CDR3 loop spans 15 amino acids. Per the germline V gene, CDR1 is MNHNS and CDR2 is SASEGT. The CDR3, as DNA: TGTGCCAGCAGTAAGGGACAGGCTTTAAATCAGCCCCAGCATTTT. Translating it yields CASSKGQALNQPQHF.

The gene calls are TRBV5-6 and TRBJ2-3; no clear D. Per the germline V gene, CDR1 is SGHDT and CDR2 is YYEEEE. V was cut by 3 bases and J by 1 base, with 9 bases left in between. This CDR3 has 14 amino acids. CDR3 nucleotide sequence: TGTGCCAGCAGCTGGATAACAGGCACAGATACGCAGTATTTT. It yields the protein CASSWITGTDTQYF.

In this sample, this clone turned up a few times. V and J are TRBV30 and TRBJ1-1; D is ambiguous. The CDR3 loop spans 12 amino acids. The V gene's germline CDR1 is GTSNPN and CDR2 SVGIG (reference sequence). The V gene lost 5 bases and the J gene lost 5 bases, with 12 bases spanning the gap. CDR3: CAWDERGTEAFF. CDR3 DNA: TGTGCCTGGGACGAGAGAGGGACTGAAGCTTTCTTT.

By sample fraction, this clone is medium-sized. The genes are TRBV7-7 and TRBJ2-5; no clear D gene. V was clipped by 4 bases and J by 5 bases, with 8 bases between them. Germline assignment: CDR1 SSHAT and CDR2 FNYEAQ (reference sequence). CDR3 length: 12 amino acids. CDR3 in DNA: TGTGCCAGCAGCTCAGGTCCTGAGACCCAGTACTTC. The encoded protein is CASSSGPETQYF.

The chain is built from TRBV29-1 and TRBJ2-5, with D uncertain. This CDR3 has 15 residues. Trimming removed 5 bases at V and 4 bases at J, with 20 bases between. The V gene's germline CDR1 is SQVTM and CDR2 ANQGSEA. The CDR3 DNA follows: TGCAGCGTTAAGGACGAACACCGACAAGTAGAGACCCAGTACTTC. Protein product: CSVKDEHRQVETQYF.

V is TRBV25-1 and J is TRBJ2-7, with D possibly being TRBD2 (7 bases). Trimming removed 2 bases at V and 2 bases at J, with 13 bases between. The CDR3 consists of 15 residues. Germline V gene data show CDR1 as MGHDK and CDR2 as SYGVNS. The DNA of the CDR3 is TGTGCCAGCAGTGAAGGGGGGGGCCCGACCTACGAGCAGTACTTC. This sequence encodes CASSEGGGPTYEQYF.

V usage is TRBV11-3 and J usage is TRBJ1-5; D gene ambiguous. Per the germline V gene, CDR1 is SGHNT and CDR2 is YENEEA. V lost 1 base and J 0 bases, leaving 13 bases between the germline ends. The length of the CDR3 is 17 residues. CDR3 loop: CASSLAVGLSSNQPQHF. The CDR3 DNA reads as TGTGCCAGCAGCTTAGCAGTAGGTCTTAGTAGCAATCAGCCCCAGCATTTT.

V and J are TRBV7-9 and TRBJ2-1, with TRBD2 identical over 12 bases. The CDR3 has 15 amino acids. CDR1 and CDR2 from the germline V gene are SEHNR and FQNEAQ (reference sequence). V gave up 2 bases and J gave up 6 bases; unmatched junction bases: 2. The CDR3, as DNA: TGTGCCAGCAGCTTACTAGCGGGAGGGCCCAATGAGCAGTTCTTC. As protein: CASSLLAGGPNEQFF.

This rearrangement joins TRBV5-1 to TRBJ2-7, with unresolved D. The CDR3 sequence is 11 residues long. Trimming pared 2 bases from V and 4 bases from J, leaving 4 bases between. Germline assignment: CDR1 SGHRS and CDR2 YFSETQ. The CDR3 DNA is TGCGCCAGCAGCTTCGCGTACGAGCAGTACTTC. Translation: CASSFAYEQYF.

The count of this clone is one. The chain is built from TRBV19 and TRBJ2-7; D may be TRBD1 or TRBD2 (5 bases each). The germline V gene encodes CDR1 LNHDA and CDR2 SQIVND (reference sequence). V was trimmed by 5 bases and J by 2 bases, leaving 13 bases between them. The CDR3 runs 14 residues. The CDR3 loop is CASSVGRTTYEQYF. The CDR3 region has the DNA TGTGCCAGTAGTGTGGGACGGACCACCTACGAGCAGTACTTC.

This clone was picked up one time. V gene TRBV29-1 combines with J gene TRBJ2-1; unclear D gene. The germline V and J ends were trimmed by 3 bases and 5 bases, with 20 bases remaining between them. This CDR3 has 16 residues. Germline loops: CDR1 SQVTM, CDR2 ANQGSEA. The CDR3 region has the DNA TGCAGCGTTGACCAGATTATAGGAGAGCCCAACAATGAGCAGTTCTTC. As protein: CSVDQIIGEPNNEQFF.

The rearrangement joins TRBV6-5 to TRBJ2-7, with 8 bases matching TRBD1. The CDR3 contains 15 residues. J was trimmed by 4 bases and V by 7 bases; bases with no gene match: 12. From germline, CDR1 is MNHEY and CDR2 SVGAGI. This chain's CDR3 is CASTTVFRGLYEQYF. The CDR3 DNA sequence: TGTGCCAGCACCACAGTATTCAGGGGGCTGTACGAGCAGTACTTC.

In this sample, this clone turned up once. The genes are TRBV11-2 and TRBJ2-1, with 9 bases matching TRBD1. The germline CDR1 and CDR2 sequences are SGHAT and FQNNGV. The junction had 11 bases not matched to a gene; V was cut back by 4 bases and J by 7 bases. CDR3 length: 16 residues. The CDR3 spells CASSSDGGTGWNEQFF. The CDR3 DNA follows: TGTGCCAGCAGCTCCGATGGGGGGACAGGGTGGAATGAGCAGTTCTTC.